One sample yielded the 14 T cell receptor beta chains listed below, sequenced in a study of T cell changes during pregnancy in multiple sclerosis. TCRdb's table, derived via immunoSEQ multiplex PCR, lists solely in-frame clones and lacks some. In the table there are approximately 62,000 clones, roughly 93% of which are singletons. The sequenced sample was CD8+ T cells from peripheral blood mononuclear cells, obtained in the second trimester of pregnancy. The receptors originated from a female donor with multiple sclerosis, enrolled in a pregnancy study.

This chain connects TRBV7-6 to TRBJ1-5, with D possibly being TRBD1 (5 bases). Looked up from germline, CDR1 is SGHVS and CDR2 is FNYEAQ. The CDR3 runs 15 residues. The V and J ends lost 5 bases and 0 bases respectively, with 11 bases between them. CDR3 in amino acids: CASSLDSYSNQPQHF. The CDR3 DNA reads TGTGCCAGCAGCCTAGACAGTTATAGCAATCAGCCCCAGCATTTT.

The chain employs TRBV6-5 and TRBJ1-1; D remains ambiguous. Trimming removed 9 bases at V and 4 bases at J, with 15 bases between. The CDR3 has 13 residues. CDR1 and CDR2 from the germline V gene are MNHEY and SVGAGI. Here the CDR3 reads CASNSGVGTEAFF. CDR3 bases: TGTGCCAGTAACTCCGGGGTTGGCACTGAAGCTTTCTTT.

V gene TRBV27 combines with J gene TRBJ2-1, with no clear D. The ends were cut back, 3 bases at V and 7 bases at J, with 13 bases in the middle. The CDR3 consists of 14 residues. The germline CDR1 and CDR2 sequences are MNHEY and SMNVEV (reference sequence). The CDR3 DNA reads as TGTGCCAGCAGTTTTAGTGTTGAGAGGAATGAGCAGTTCTTC. This codes for CASSFSVERNEQFF.

J is TRBJ2-7 and V is TRBV18, with D perhaps matching TRBD1 (6 bases). Germline-derived CDR1 and CDR2 are KGHSH and LQKENI. The CDR3 runs 14 residues. Trimming cost V 2 bases and J 3 bases, with 11 bases left between them. The CDR3 region has the DNA TGTGCCAGCTCACCAGAGACAGGAAACTACGAGCAGTACTTC. Encoded protein: CASSPETGNYEQYF.

The V gene is TRBV5-1, the J gene TRBJ2-1, with TRBD2 matching 9 bases. Germline assignment: CDR1 SGHRS and CDR2 YFSETQ. V lost 0 bases, J lost 2 bases, and 3 bases stayed unmatched. The CDR3 covers 16 residues. The DNA for the CDR3 is TGCGCCAGCAGCTTGGGATTAGCGGGGGCCTACAATGAGCAGTTCTTC. Protein: CASSLGLAGAYNEQFF. Combining the CDR3 with reference TRBV5-1 and TRBJ2-1 gives the whole variable domain KAGVTQTPRYLIKTRGQQVTLSCSPISGHRSVSWYQQTPGQGLQFLFEYFSETQRNKGNFPGRFSGRQFSNSRSEMNVSTLELGDSALYLCASSLGLAGAYNEQFFGPGTRLTVL.

This clone appeared a few times. In DNA, the CDR3 is TGCGCCAGCAGCTTGGATCCAGGTAGTTATCAGCCCCAGCATTTT. Amino acid sequence: CASSLDPGSYQPQHF. The V gene is TRBV5-1, the J gene TRBJ1-5; D is uncertain. This CDR3 is built from 15 residues. The germline gives CDR1 SGHRS, CDR2 YFSETQ. V was clipped by 0 bases and J by 5 bases, with 12 bases between them.

V and J are TRBV7-9 and TRBJ1-6, with a tentative D call TRBD1 (6 bases). CDR1 and CDR2 from the germline V gene are SEHNR and FQNEAQ (reference sequence). The germline V and J ends were trimmed by 5 bases and 8 bases, with 16 bases remaining between them. CDR3 size: 15 residues. The CDR3 DNA sequence: TGTGCCAGCAGCAAACGTGGGGGCGCCTATTCACCCCTCCACTTT. Translation: CASSKRGGAYSPLHF.

J is TRBJ1-5 and V is TRBV11-1; D possibly corresponds to TRBD1 (6 bases). V shed 1 base and J shed 3 bases, with 7 bases lying between them. Germline lookup yields CDR1 SGHAT and CDR2 FQDESV (reference sequence). The CDR3 contains 14 residues. The CDR3 spells CASSLEGDNQPQHF. As DNA, the CDR3 is TGTGCCAGCAGCTTAGAGGGGGACAATCAGCCCCAGCATTTT. Based on the CDR3 plus reference TRBV11-1 and TRBJ1-5, the full variable domain is EAEVAQSPRYKITEKSQAVAFWCDPISGHATLYWYRQILGQGPELLVQFQDESVVDDSQLPKDRFSAERLKGVDSTLKIQPAELGDSAMYLCASSLEGDNQPQHFGDGTRLSIL.

This chain links TRBV14 with TRBJ2-3, with a weak D call TRBD1 (7 bases). The CDR3 contains 15 residues. CDR1 SGHDN and CDR2 FVKESK come from the germline V gene. Trimming shortened V by 0 bases and J by 4 bases, and 11 bases separated the two germline ends. The CDR3, as DNA: TGTGCCAGCAGCCAAGATCCCAGGGGGGCAGATACGCAGTATTTT. Translating gives CASSQDPRGADTQYF.

V and J are TRBV4-2 and TRBJ2-1; 8 bases line up with TRBD2. After removal of 0 bases from V and 8 bases from J, the junction contained 6 bases not matched to a gene. CDR1 and CDR2 (germline): LGHNA, YNFKEQ. This CDR3 is built from 15 residues. CDR3 bases: TGTGCCAGCAGCCAAGATAGAGCGGGGGTCGATGAGCAGTTCTTC. Protein: CASSQDRAGVDEQFF.

This chain joins TRBV7-9 and TRBJ2-2, with 12 positions matching TRBD1. The CDR3 sequence is 16 residues long. V shed 5 bases, J shed 4 bases, and the junction held 5 bases outside the gene matches. Looked up from germline, CDR1 is SEHNR and CDR2 is FQNEAQ (reference sequence). In nucleotides, the CDR3 is TGTGCCAGCAGCCTCGGGACAGGGGGCTTCACCGGGGAGCTGTTTTTT. It yields the protein CASSLGTGGFTGELFF.

The rearrangement links TRBV5-1 to TRBJ2-6; D unresolved. Germline CDR1 SGHRS, CDR2 YFSETQ. The CDR3 covers 18 residues. V lost 5 bases to trimming and J lost 1 base, with 19 bases between them. CDR3 nucleotides: TGCGCCAGCAGAACCCCGACATTACCTGATTCTGGGGCCAACGTCCTGACTTTC. It yields the protein CASRTPTLPDSGANVLTF.

The rearrangement joins TRBV19 to TRBJ2-1; D not resolved. The germline V and J ends were trimmed by 0 bases and 4 bases, with 4 bases remaining between them. The CDR3 length is 13 residues. Germline-derived CDR1 and CDR2 are LNHDA and SQIVND (reference sequence). The CDR3 nucleotides are TGTGCCAGTAGTATAGACCGGTACAATGAGCAGTTCTTC. Its protein is CASSIDRYNEQFF. The whole variable domain, remainder taken from reference TRBV19 and TRBJ2-1, is DGGITQSPKYLFRKEGQNVTLSCEQNLNHDAMYWYRQDPGQGLRLIYYSQIVNDFQKGDIAEGYSVSREKKESFPLTVTSAQKNPTAFYLCASSIDRYNEQFFGPGTRLTVL.

This chain links TRBV9 with TRBJ2-2, with 8 positions matching TRBD2. The CDR3 is 17 residues long. V was pared by 4 bases and J by 6 bases, with 14 bases of the junction left unmatched. CDR1 and CDR2 (germline): SGDLS, YYNGEE. CDR3 protein: CASSQKGQTSDSGELFF. DNA of the CDR3: TGTGCCAGCAGCCAAAAAGGACAGACTAGCGATTCCGGGGAGCTGTTTTTT.